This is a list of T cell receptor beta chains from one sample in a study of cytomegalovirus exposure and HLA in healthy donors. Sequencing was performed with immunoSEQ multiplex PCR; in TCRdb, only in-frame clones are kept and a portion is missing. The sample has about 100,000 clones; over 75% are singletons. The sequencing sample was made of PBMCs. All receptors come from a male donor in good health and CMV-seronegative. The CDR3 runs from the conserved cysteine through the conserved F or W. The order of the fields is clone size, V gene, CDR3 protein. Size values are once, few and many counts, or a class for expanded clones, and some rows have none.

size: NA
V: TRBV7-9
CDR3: CASRSYNEQFF

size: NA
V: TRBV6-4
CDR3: CASSDGRAGQPQHF

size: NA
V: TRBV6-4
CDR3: CASSETGEGGDYYEQYF

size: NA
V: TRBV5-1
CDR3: CASSYRADGEKLFF

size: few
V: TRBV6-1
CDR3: CASSIRGRDTEAFF

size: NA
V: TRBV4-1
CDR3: CASSQERTATNEKLFF

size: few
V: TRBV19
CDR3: CASSSRQTGGSNQPQHF

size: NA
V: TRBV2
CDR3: CASSLLSYEQYF

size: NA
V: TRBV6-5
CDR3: CASSYRGDRVQETQYF

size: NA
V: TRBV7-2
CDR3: CASSPGQGLPNEKLFF

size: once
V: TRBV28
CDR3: CASSFARTGGSYGYTF

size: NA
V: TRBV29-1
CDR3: CSVARAGVNQETQYF

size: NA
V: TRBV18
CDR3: CASSLGTSGRLGDEQYF

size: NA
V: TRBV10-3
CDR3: CAIRGDRGQETQYF

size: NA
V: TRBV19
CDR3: CASSISGGPSYEQYF

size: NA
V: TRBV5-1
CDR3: CASSASTSALYNEQFF

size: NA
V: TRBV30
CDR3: CAWSVGTSAIKTDTQYF

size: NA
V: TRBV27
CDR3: CASTRVAGGPSEQYF

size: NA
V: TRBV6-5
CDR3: CASSYSAGYNEQFF

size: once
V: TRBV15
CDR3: CATSLELETYEQYF

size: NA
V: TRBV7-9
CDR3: CASSAAGAIFPPEQYF

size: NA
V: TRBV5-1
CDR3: CASTGPSSAEAFF

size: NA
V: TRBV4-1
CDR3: CASSQDFQETYEQYF

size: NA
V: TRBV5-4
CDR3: CASSLHSEGIEQYF

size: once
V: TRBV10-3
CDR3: CAISPDRGIIYEQYF

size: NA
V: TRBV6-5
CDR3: CASRGLDRVSEAFF

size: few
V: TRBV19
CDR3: CASVNPGLATVKAFF

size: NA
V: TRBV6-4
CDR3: CASRATGTNIDNEQFF

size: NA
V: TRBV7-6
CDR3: CASGGNQPQHF

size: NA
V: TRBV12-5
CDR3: CASGLSGRSYEQYF

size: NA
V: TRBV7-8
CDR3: CASSLVGGGQATNYGYTF

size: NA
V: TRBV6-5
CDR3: CASSQTGGPNYGYTF

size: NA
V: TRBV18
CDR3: CASSPDSNYGYTF

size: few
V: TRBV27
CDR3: CASSLTGYRLQPQHF

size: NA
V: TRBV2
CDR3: CASRDRGGGYNEQFF

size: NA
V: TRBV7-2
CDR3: CASSLRTPLYEQYF

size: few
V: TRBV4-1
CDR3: CASSLHPGGSMNTEAFF

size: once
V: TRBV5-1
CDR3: CASSLEGDRGNEKLFF

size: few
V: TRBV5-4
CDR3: CASSLSRGEKLFF

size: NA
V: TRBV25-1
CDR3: CASSEQGATYEQYF

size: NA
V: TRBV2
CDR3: CASKLQSGKAGELFF

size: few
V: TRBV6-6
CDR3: CASSYPQGADEKLFF

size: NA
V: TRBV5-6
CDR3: CASSSGLAGVEQYF

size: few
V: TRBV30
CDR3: CALSRDRAPNYGYTF

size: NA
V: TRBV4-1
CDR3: CASSQGLAGSNTGELFF

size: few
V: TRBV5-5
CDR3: CASSPLGGSGNTIYF

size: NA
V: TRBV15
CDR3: CATSRGRLNEQFF

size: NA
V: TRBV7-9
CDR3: CASSLAQDYNEQFF

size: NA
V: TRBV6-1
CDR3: CASSDRYNSPLHF

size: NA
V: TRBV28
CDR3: CARTTSRDRGLEQYF

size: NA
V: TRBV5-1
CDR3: CASSLAGANEKLFF

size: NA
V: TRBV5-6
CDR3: CASTRTNTGELFF

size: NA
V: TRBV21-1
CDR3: CASSKGGSGQGNEQYF

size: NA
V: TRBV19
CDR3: CATTDISSYNEQFF